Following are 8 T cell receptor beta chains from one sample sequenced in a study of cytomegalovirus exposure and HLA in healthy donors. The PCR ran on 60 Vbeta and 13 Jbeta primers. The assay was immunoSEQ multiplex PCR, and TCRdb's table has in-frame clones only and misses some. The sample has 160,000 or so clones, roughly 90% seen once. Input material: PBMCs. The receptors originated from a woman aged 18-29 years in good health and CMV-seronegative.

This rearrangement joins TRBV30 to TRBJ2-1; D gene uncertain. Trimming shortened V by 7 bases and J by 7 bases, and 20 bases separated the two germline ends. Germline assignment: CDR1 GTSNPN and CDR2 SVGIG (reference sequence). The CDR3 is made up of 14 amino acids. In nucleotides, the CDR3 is TGTGCCTCCAAATACCCTCGGGTAGGTAATGAGCAGTTCTTC. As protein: CASKYPRVGNEQFF.

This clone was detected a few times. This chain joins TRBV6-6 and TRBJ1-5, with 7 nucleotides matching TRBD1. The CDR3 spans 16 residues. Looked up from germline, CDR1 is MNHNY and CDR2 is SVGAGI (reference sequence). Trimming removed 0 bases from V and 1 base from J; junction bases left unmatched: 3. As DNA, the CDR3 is TGTGCCAGCAGTTACTCACCGACAGGGAGCAATCAGCCCCAGCATTTT. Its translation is CASSYSPTGSNQPQHF.

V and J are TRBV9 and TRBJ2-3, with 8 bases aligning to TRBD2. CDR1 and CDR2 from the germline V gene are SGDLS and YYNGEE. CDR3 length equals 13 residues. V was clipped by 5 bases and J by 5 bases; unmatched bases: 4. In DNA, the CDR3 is TGTGCCAGCAGGAATCGGGGGGGAGATACGCAGTATTTT. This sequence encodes CASRNRGGDTQYF.

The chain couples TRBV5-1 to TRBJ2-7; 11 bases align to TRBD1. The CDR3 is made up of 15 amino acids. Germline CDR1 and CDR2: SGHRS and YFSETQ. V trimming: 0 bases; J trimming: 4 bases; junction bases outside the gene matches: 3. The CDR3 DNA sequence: TGCGCCAGCAGCTTGGGGTGGGACAGGGGGTACGAGCAGTACTTC. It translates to CASSLGWDRGYEQYF. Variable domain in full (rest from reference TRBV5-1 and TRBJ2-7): KAGVTQTPRYLIKTRGQQVTLSCSPISGHRSVSWYQQTPGQGLQFLFEYFSETQRNKGNFPGRFSGRQFSNSRSEMNVSTLELGDSALYLCASSLGWDRGYEQYFGPGTRLTVT.

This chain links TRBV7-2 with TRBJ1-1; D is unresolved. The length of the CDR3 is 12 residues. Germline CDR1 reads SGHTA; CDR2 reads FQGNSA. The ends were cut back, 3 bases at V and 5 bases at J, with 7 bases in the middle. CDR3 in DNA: TGTGCCAGCAGCTTTGGTAGAACTGAAGCTTTCTTT. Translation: CASSFGRTEAFF.

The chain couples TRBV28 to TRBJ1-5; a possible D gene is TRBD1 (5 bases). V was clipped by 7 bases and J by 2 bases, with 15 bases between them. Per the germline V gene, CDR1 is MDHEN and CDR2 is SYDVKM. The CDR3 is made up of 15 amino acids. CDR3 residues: CASTTGGIGNQPQHF. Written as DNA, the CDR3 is TGTGCCAGCACGACCGGGGGAATCGGCAATCAGCCCCAGCATTTT.

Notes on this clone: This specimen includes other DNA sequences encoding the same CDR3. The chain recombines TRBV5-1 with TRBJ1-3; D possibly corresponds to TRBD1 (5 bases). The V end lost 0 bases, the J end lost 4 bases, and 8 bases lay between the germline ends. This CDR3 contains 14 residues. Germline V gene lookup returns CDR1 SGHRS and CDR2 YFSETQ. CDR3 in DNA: TGCGCCAGCAGCTTGGTAGGGGTCGGAAACACCATATATTTT. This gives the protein CASSLVGVGNTIYF.

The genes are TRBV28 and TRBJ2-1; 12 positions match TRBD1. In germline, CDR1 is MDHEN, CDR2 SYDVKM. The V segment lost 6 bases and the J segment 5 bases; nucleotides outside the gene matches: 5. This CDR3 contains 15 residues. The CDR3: CASSPGTGGHNEQFF. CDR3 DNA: TGTGCCAGCAGCCCCGGGACAGGGGGCCACAATGAGCAGTTCTTC.